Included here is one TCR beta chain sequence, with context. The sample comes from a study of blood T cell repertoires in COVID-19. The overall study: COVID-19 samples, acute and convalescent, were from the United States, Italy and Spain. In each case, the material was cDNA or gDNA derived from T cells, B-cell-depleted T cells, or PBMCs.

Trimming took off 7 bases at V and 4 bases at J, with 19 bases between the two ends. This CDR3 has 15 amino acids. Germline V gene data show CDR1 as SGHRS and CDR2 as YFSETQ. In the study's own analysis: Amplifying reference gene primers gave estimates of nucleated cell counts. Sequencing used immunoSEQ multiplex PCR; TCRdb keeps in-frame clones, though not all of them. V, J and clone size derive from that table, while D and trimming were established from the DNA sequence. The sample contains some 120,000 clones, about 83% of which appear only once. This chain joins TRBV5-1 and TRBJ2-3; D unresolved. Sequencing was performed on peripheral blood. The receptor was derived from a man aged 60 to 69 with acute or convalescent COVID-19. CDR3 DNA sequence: TGCGCCAGCGCGGTTGCGGTCCCTCCCGCAGATACGCAGTATTTT. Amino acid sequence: CASAVAVPPADTQYF.